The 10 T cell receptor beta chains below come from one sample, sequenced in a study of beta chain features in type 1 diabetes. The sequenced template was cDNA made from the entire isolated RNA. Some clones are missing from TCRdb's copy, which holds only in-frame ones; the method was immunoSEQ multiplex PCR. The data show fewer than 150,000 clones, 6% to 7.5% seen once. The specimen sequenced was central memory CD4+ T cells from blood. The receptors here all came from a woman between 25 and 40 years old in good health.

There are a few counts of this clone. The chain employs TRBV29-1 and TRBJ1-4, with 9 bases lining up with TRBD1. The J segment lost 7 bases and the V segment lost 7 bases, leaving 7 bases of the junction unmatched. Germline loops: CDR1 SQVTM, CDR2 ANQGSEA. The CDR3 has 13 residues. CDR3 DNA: TGCAGCGCTAAGACAGGGGGGACTGAAAAACTGTTTTTT. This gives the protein CSAKTGGTEKLFF.

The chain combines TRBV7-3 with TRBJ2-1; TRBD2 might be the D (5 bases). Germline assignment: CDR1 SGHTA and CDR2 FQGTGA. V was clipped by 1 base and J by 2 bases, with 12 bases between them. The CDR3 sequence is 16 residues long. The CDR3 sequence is CASSLKVGVPYNEQFF. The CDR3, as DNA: TGTGCCAGCAGCTTAAAGGTGGGAGTCCCCTACAATGAGCAGTTCTTC.

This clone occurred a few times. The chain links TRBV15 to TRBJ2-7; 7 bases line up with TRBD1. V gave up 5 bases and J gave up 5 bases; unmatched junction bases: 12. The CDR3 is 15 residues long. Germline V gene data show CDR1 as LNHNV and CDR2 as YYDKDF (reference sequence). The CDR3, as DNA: TGTGCCACCAGCCGAAGCAAGACAGGGTCGAACGAGCAGTACTTC. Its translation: CATSRSKTGSNEQYF.

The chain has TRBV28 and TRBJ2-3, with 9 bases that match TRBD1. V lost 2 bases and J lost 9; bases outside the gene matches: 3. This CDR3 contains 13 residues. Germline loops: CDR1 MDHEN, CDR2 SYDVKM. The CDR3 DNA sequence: TGTGCCAGCAGTTTAGTTGACAGGGGGACGCAGTATTTT. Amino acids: CASSLVDRGTQYF.

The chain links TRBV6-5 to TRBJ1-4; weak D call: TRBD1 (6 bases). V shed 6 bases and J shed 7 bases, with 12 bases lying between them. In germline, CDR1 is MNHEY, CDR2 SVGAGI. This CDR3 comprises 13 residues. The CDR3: CASSRDRREKLFF. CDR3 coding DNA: TGTGCCAGCAGCCGCGACAGGCGTGAAAAACTGTTTTTT.

The CDR3 region has the DNA TGCGCCAGCAGCCAAGTGGAGGGTACTGAAGCTTTCTTT. Its translation is CASSQVEGTEAFF. V and J are TRBV4-3 and TRBJ1-1; D gene ambiguous. In germline, CDR1 is LGHNA, CDR2 YSLEER. This CDR3 region has 13 residues. Trimming left V 1 base short and J 5 bases short, with 8 bases between.

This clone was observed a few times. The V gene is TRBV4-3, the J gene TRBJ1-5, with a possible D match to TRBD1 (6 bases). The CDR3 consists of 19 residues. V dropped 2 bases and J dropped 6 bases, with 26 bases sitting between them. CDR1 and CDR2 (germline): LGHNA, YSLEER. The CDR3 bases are TGCGCCAGCAGCCAATATTTGATCTCCGCGGAGACAGGTTCTCAGCCCCAGCATTTT. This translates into CASSQYLISAETGSQPQHF.

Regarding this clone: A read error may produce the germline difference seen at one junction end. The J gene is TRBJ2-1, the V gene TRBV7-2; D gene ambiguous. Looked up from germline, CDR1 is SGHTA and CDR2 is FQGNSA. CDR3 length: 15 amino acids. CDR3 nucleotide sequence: TGCGCCAGCAGCCAAGATGCACTTCCGCGACTCGCGCAGTTCTTC. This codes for CASSQDALPRLAQFF.

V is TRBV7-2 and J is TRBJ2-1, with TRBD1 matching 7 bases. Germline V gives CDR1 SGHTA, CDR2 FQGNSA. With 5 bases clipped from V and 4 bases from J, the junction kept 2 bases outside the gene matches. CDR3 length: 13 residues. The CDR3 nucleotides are TGTGCCAGCAGCCGACAGGGATACAATGAGCAGTTCTTC. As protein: CASSRQGYNEQFF. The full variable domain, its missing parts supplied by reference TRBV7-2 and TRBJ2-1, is GAGVSQSPSNKVTEKGKDVELRCDPISGHTALYWYRQSLGQGLEFLIYFQGNSAPDKSGLPSDRFSAERTGGSVSTLTIQRTQQEDSAVYLCASSRQGYNEQFFGPGTRLTVL.

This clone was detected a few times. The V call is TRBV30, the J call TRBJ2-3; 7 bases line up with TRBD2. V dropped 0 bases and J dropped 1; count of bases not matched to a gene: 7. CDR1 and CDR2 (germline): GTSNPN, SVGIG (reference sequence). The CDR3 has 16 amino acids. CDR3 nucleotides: TGTGCCTGGAGTGTACCCTGGGAGGGTGGCACAGATACGCAGTATTTT. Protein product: CAWSVPWEGGTDTQYF.